A single sample is the source of the 8 T cell receptor beta chains below, sequenced in a study of immune cell composition in non-small cell lung cancer. The protocol was immunoSEQ multiplex PCR, while the TCRdb copy is restricted to in-frame clones and leaves out a portion. Here the sample spans 1,500 or so clones, approximately 70% being singletons. The sequenced sample was lung tumor tissue. Source of these receptors: a human donor with non-small cell lung cancer.

The V call is TRBV7-3, the J call TRBJ2-7; the match to TRBD2 covers 13 bases. Losses at the gene ends were 5 bases for V and 2 bases for J; bases not matched to a gene: 3. Germline V lookup: CDR1 SGHTA, CDR2 FQGTGA. The length of the CDR3 is 15 residues. Here the CDR3 reads CASSIGLAGAYEQYF. The DNA for the CDR3 is TGTGCCAGCAGCATAGGACTAGCGGGGGCCTACGAGCAGTACTTC.

This clone was counted a single time. This sequence joins TRBV6-4 and TRBJ2-4; maybe TRBD1 (7 bases). In germline, CDR1 is MRHNA, CDR2 SNTAGT. This CDR3 spans 19 amino acids. The V end was cut by 7 bases, the J end by 1 base, with 26 bases between. This CDR3 is CASKDTTGRSVGAKNIQYF. In DNA, the CDR3 is TGTGCCAGCAAGGACACGACAGGGAGGAGTGTAGGTGCCAAAAACATTCAGTACTTC.

By proportion, this clone is large (0.1 to 1%). V is TRBV6-1 and J is TRBJ1-5, with 8 nucleotides matching TRBD1. The CDR3 runs to 15 residues. Trimming at V came to 5 bases and at J to 0 bases, leaving 3 bases not matched to a gene. Germline lookup yields CDR1 MNHNS and CDR2 SASEGT. This CDR3 reads CASSKTGDSNQPQHF. The CDR3 DNA reads as TGTGCCAGCAGTAAGACAGGGGATAGCAATCAGCCCCAGCATTTT.

This rearrangement joins TRBV5-1 to TRBJ1-2, with D tentatively TRBD1 (6 bases). V shed 0 bases and J shed 8 bases, with 11 bases lying between them. The germline V gene has CDR1 SGHRS and CDR2 YFSETQ. The CDR3 length is 13 residues. DNA for the CDR3: TGCGCCAGCAGCTTGGATCCAGGGGCCGGCTACACCTTC. Translating it yields CASSLDPGAGYTF. The whole variable domain, remainder taken from reference TRBV5-1 and TRBJ1-2, is KAGVTQTPRYLIKTRGQQVTLSCSPISGHRSVSWYQQTPGQGLQFLFEYFSETQRNKGNFPGRFSGRQFSNSRSEMNVSTLELGDSALYLCASSLDPGAGYTFGSGTRLTVV.

The chain couples TRBV9 to TRBJ1-5; D might be TRBD1 (6 bases). This CDR3 spans 16 amino acids. The ends were cut back, 5 bases at V and 5 bases at J, with 20 bases in the middle. Germline CDR1 reads SGDLS; CDR2 reads YYNGEE. CDR3 DNA: TGTGCCAGCAGTGCCCGGGGGGGCGCCGGGGATCAGCCCCAGCATTTT. This translates into CASSARGGAGDQPQHF.

The J gene is TRBJ1-5, the V gene TRBV2; 10 bases fit TRBD1. Trimming cost V 6 bases and J 5 bases; bases outside gene matches: 1. The CDR3 is made up of 13 amino acids. The germline gives CDR1 SNHLY, CDR2 FYNNEI. As DNA, the CDR3 is TGTGCCAGCAGGGGGACAGGGGATCAGCCCCAGCATTTT. This translates into CASRGTGDQPQHF.

The chain links TRBV6-1 to TRBJ2-7; 12 positions match TRBD1. V was clipped by 3 bases and J by 4 bases; unmatched bases: 4. This CDR3 is 15 amino acids long. Germline V CDR1 and CDR2: MNHNS, SASEGT. The DNA for the CDR3 is TGTGCCAGCAGTGATTGGGACAGGGGGCTGTACGAGCAGTACTTC. Amino acid sequence: CASSDWDRGLYEQYF.

CDR3 sequence (DNA): TGTGCCAGCTCACCCGAGACAGGGGGGAAAAACATTCAGTACTTC. Translated: CASSPETGGKNIQYF. The gene calls are TRBV18 and TRBJ2-4; 9 bases are a match to TRBD1. Germline CDR1 KGHSH, CDR2 LQKENI. Unmatched junction bases numbered 4, after V lost 3 bases and J lost 4 bases. The CDR3 sequence is 15 residues long.